Detailed here is one T cell receptor beta chain. What it binds is unknown. This sample is part of a study of regulatory T cells in long-lasting Graves disease. General study results and limits: Segments TRBV28, TRBJ1-2 and TRBJ2-5 showed preferential usage in persistent disease.

In building TCR beta libraries, iRepertoire HTBI primers were used together with Arm-PCR of CDR3 regions. A single record per CDR3 protein comes from TCRdb applying MiXCR to the multiplex PCR reads. Among about 560,000 distinct CDR3 sequences listed, about 16% were seen once. Per germline, CDR1 MNHNS and CDR2 SASEGT. The V end was cut by 8 bases, the J end by 7 bases, with 20 bases between. The CDR3 totals 15 residues. Time point specified: newly diagnosed GD, antithyroid drugs for less than 3 months. The TCR library used RNA extracted from PBMCs. A further study also used this sample, focusing on T cells in Graves' hyperthyroidism and ophthalmopathy.

This sequence joins TRBV6-1 and TRBJ2-2, with D perhaps matching TRBD1 (6 bases). The clonotype was recovered from a man younger than 30 with Graves disease. The starting material was peripheral blood mononuclear cells (PBMCs), obtained at new diagnosis, from a patient treated with antithyroid drugs. The CDR3 sequence is CASRSVAGAGGELFF. CDR3 DNA: TGTGCCAGCCGGAGTGTCGCAGGGGCAGGCGGGGAGCTGTTTTTT.